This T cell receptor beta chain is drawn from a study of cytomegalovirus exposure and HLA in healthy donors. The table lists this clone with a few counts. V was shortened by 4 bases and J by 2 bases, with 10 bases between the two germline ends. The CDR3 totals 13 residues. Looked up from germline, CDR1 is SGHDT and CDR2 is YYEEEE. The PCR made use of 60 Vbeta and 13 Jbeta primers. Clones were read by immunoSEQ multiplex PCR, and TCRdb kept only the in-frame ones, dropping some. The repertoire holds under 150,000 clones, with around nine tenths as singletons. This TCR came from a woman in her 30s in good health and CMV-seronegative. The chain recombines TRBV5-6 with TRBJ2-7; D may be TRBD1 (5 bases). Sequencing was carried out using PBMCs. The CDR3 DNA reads TGTGCCAGCAGCCAGGACATGCCCTACGAGCAGTACTTC. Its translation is CASSQDMPYEQYF.